This passage covers 26 T cell receptor beta chains from one sample sequenced in a study of vaccination and CD4 T cells after COVID-19. Sequenced with the Oncomine TCR Beta short-read assay was DNA taken from cultured CD4+ T cells. TCRdb fed the PCR reads into MiXCR, producing one record per CDR3 protein. The sample lists 15,000 to 20,000 distinct CDR3 sequences; 60% to 80% were seen once. For these TCRs, the target antigens are not known. Treatment in this sample: roughly 10-day PBMC culture with coronavirus spike peptide pools or control peptides (ViraFEST assay). Sequenced material: CD4+ T cells from blood, cultured in vitro. Receptor source: a human donor who had recovered from COVID-19.

This clonotype was seen once. The chain couples TRBV25-1 to TRBJ1-2, with 8 bases aligning to TRBD1. The germline V gene encodes CDR1 MGHDK and CDR2 SYGVNS. The length of the CDR3 is 13 residues. After removal of 5 bases from V and 7 bases from J, the junction contained 6 bases not matched to a gene. The CDR3 loop is CASSLRQGSGYTF. The DNA of the CDR3 is TGTGCCAGCAGTTTACGACAGGGGTCTGGCTACACCTTC.

The chain joins TRBV15 to TRBJ1-2, with a tentative D call TRBD1 (5 bases). V was shortened by 5 bases and J by 4 bases, with 14 bases between the two germline ends. CDR1 is LNHNV, CDR2 YYDKDF, per germline (reference sequence). The CDR3 is 14 residues long. The CDR3 loop is CATSGGVRGYGYTF. The CDR3 coding sequence is TGTGCCACCAGCGGAGGGGTACGGGGCTATGGCTACACCTTC.

The V call is TRBV11-2, the J call TRBJ2-3; 8 nucleotides line up with TRBD2. This CDR3 is built from 15 residues. Germline values: CDR1 SGHAT, CDR2 FQNNGV. The V gene end was trimmed by 5 bases and the J gene end by 0 bases; junction bases not matched to a gene: 4. The CDR3 DNA sequence: TGTGCCAGCAGCCCCTGGACTAGCAGCACAGATACGCAGTATTTT. Amino acid sequence: CASSPWTSSTDTQYF. The variable domain in full, completed from reference TRBV11-2 and TRBJ2-3, reads EAGVAQSPRYKIIEKRQSVAFWCNPISGHATLYWYQQILGQGPKLLIQFQNNGVVDDSQLPKDRFSAERLKGVDSTLKIQPAKLEDSAVYLCASSPWTSSTDTQYFGPGTRLTVL.

The CDR3 sequence: CASSLVYRNTEAFF. The CDR3 nucleotides read TGTGCCAGCAGCTTAGTGTACAGGAACACTGAAGCTTTCTTT. The chain links TRBV7-2 to TRBJ1-1; no reliable D call. Germline loops: CDR1 SGHTA, CDR2 FQGNSA. This CDR3 is built from 14 residues. Between the trimmed V and J ends, which lost 1 base and 1 base, there was a span of 7 bases.

The CDR3 nucleotides read TGTGCCAGCAGCCCTGACAGTTTGAACACTGAAGCTTTCTTT. It specifies CASSPDSLNTEAFF. V and J are TRBV6-1 and TRBJ1-1; a weak D match, TRBD1 (5 bases). Trimming shortened V by 6 bases and J by 0 bases, and 11 bases separated the two germline ends. The CDR3 length is 14 residues. Germline CDR1 MNHNS, CDR2 SASEGT.

This clonotype was observed a few times. The rearrangement uses TRBV4-1 and TRBJ2-5, with 8 bases identical to TRBD2. Germline V gene lookup returns CDR1 MGHRA and CDR2 YSYEKL. The CDR3 has 16 amino acids. V dropped 4 bases and J dropped 4; count of bases not matched to a gene: 11. CDR3: CASSRTYGGVGETQYF. CDR3 bases: TGCGCCAGCAGCCGGACTTACGGGGGGGTGGGAGAGACCCAGTACTTC.

This clonotype has only one observation. V usage is TRBV19 and J usage is TRBJ2-5; D is possibly TRBD1 (7 bases). The germline gives CDR1 LNHDA, CDR2 SQIVND (reference sequence). This CDR3 comprises 13 residues. V was cut by 7 bases and J by 5 bases, with 14 bases left in between. The CDR3 nucleotides are TGTGCCAGTAAGACACAGGGGAGGGAGACCCAGTACTTC. Its protein is CASKTQGRETQYF.

This CDR3 reads CASRDGPLNYGYTF. CDR3 DNA sequence: TGTGCCAGCAGAGACGGACCCCTCAACTATGGCTACACCTTC. The gene calls are TRBV6-1 and TRBJ1-2; no definite D call. From germline, CDR1 is MNHNS and CDR2 SASEGT. The CDR3 sequence is 14 residues long. Trimming stripped 6 bases from V and 2 bases from J, with 13 bases between.

V is TRBV19 and J is TRBJ1-5; no clear D. Between the trimmed V and J ends, which lost 5 bases and 2 bases, there was a span of 19 bases. This CDR3 comprises 17 residues. Germline V gene data show CDR1 as LNHDA and CDR2 as SQIVND (reference sequence). CDR3 loop: CASSPWTQANGNQPQHF. The CDR3 nucleotides read TGTGCCAGTAGTCCTTGGACCCAGGCAAACGGCAATCAGCCCCAGCATTTT.

This chain links TRBV6-1 with TRBJ2-7, with 8 bases aligning to TRBD2. Unmatched junction bases numbered 8, after V lost 4 bases and J lost 3 bases. Germline CDR1 is MNHNS and CDR2 is SASEGT. The CDR3 extends over 15 amino acids. The CDR3 reads CASSGSRLASYEQYF. CDR3 nucleotides: TGTGCCAGCAGTGGCTCGCGACTAGCGAGCTACGAGCAGTACTTC.

The chain employs TRBV20-1 and TRBJ1-3; tentatively, D is TRBD1 (6 bases). Between the trimmed V and J ends, which lost 5 bases and 4 bases, there was a span of 15 bases. The germline gives CDR1 DFQATT, CDR2 SNEGSKA (reference sequence). The CDR3 sequence is 14 residues long. The CDR3 coding sequence is TGCAGTGCTCCCTTAGGGGGGGCGGGAAACACCATATATTTT. It translates to CSAPLGGAGNTIYF.

This clonotype was detected a few times. The chain carries TRBV19 and TRBJ1-5; TRBD1 matches at 8 bases. The CDR3 covers 16 residues. Germline V gene data show CDR1 as LNHDA and CDR2 as SQIVND (reference sequence). V lost 3 bases to trimming and J lost 4 bases; unmatched junction nucleotides: 8. DNA for the CDR3: TGTGCCAGTAGTATGGAAGGGACAGGAGGTAATCAGCCCCAGCATTTT. Its translation is CASSMEGTGGNQPQHF.

The chain combines TRBV11-2 with TRBJ2-5; 8 bases are shared with TRBD2. Germline V CDR1 and CDR2: SGHAT, FQNNGV. V lost 0 bases and J lost 7; bases outside the gene matches: 16. The CDR3 consists of 18 residues. The DNA of the CDR3 is TGTGCCAGCAGCTTAGAAGCTAGCGGGTCCATTATACGGAGGACCCAGTACTTC. Encoded protein: CASSLEASGSIIRRTQYF.

There are a few counts of this clonotype. The gene calls are TRBV7-2 and TRBJ1-1, with TRBD1 matching 10 bases. CDR1 SGHTA and CDR2 FQGNSA come from the germline V gene. Trimming took 2 bases from V and 0 from J; bases not matched to a gene: 9. The length of the CDR3 is 18 residues. CDR3 protein: CASSLRGGTGELNTEAFF. CDR3 nucleotides: TGTGCCAGCAGCTTAAGGGGGGGGACAGGGGAGTTGAACACTGAAGCTTTCTTT.

This chain links TRBV27 with TRBJ1-1; D gene uncertain. This CDR3 is 14 amino acids long. V was shortened by 5 bases and J by 1 base, with 11 bases between the two germline ends. Germline values: CDR1 MNHEY, CDR2 SMNVEV (reference sequence). The CDR3 loop is CASSPAGQNTEAFF. The CDR3 DNA is TGTGCCAGCAGTCCGGCTGGGCAGAACACTGAAGCTTTCTTT.

The chain has TRBV7-9 and TRBJ2-7, with TRBD2 identical over 9 bases. This CDR3 comprises 13 residues. CDR1 and CDR2 from the germline V gene are SEHNR and FQNEAQ (reference sequence). V shed 4 bases, J shed 7 bases, and the junction held 5 bases outside the gene matches. Written as DNA, the CDR3 is TGTGCCAGCAGCTCGGGACTAGCTGGGGAGCAGTACTTC. This encodes CASSSGLAGEQYF.

This sequence joins TRBV20-1 and TRBJ1-1; possible D gene TRBD1, 5 bases. Germline V lookup: CDR1 DFQATT, CDR2 SNEGSKA (reference sequence). The ends were cut back, 1 base at V and 1 base at J, with 7 bases in the middle. This CDR3 has 13 amino acids. The CDR3 nucleotides are TGCAGTGCTAGAGGGGGGAAGAACACTGAAGCTTTCTTT. This gives the protein CSARGGKNTEAFF.

The chain links TRBV6-1 to TRBJ2-1, with D possibly being TRBD2 (5 bases). CDR1 is MNHNS, CDR2 SASEGT, per germline. The CDR3 length is 15 residues. V was shortened by 8 bases and J by 9 bases, with 23 bases between the two germline ends. CDR3 nucleotide sequence: TGTGCCAGCCGGCCGGCGGGCGGCAGTCGAGGTGAGCAGTTCTTC. Translating gives CASRPAGGSRGEQFF.

In this sample, this clonotype turned up a few times. This sequence joins TRBV28 and TRBJ2-1; D call uncertain. V was trimmed by 5 bases and J by 7 bases, leaving 12 bases between them. Germline V CDR1 and CDR2: MDHEN, SYDVKM. The CDR3 is 13 amino acids. CDR3 nucleotides: TGTGCCAGCAGTCGACGCCCCCAGAATGAGCAGTTCTTC. This sequence encodes CASSRRPQNEQFF. Drawing the rest from reference TRBV28 and TRBJ2-1, the complete variable domain is DVKVTQSSRYLVKRTGEKVFLECVQDMDHENMFWYRQDPGLGLRLIYFSYDVKMKEKGDIPEGYSVSREKKERFSLILESASTNQTSMYLCASSRRPQNEQFFGPGTRLTVL.

The chain is built from TRBV5-1 and TRBJ1-2, with D perhaps TRBD1 (6 bases). The V end was cut by 3 bases, the J end by 6 bases, with 15 bases between. The V gene's germline CDR1 is SGHRS and CDR2 YFSETQ. CDR3 length: 14 residues. The CDR3 loop is CASSSLPDSHGYTF. CDR3 nucleotide sequence: TGCGCCAGCAGCTCCCTGCCGGACAGCCATGGCTACACCTTC.

The sample holds one count of this clonotype. This rearrangement joins TRBV20-1 to TRBJ1-6; TRBD1 matches 7 bases. The V gene's germline CDR1 is DFQATT and CDR2 SNEGSKA (reference sequence). The CDR3 contains 14 residues. V lost 3 bases and J lost 8; bases outside the gene matches: 7. CDR3 amino acids: CSARVDREDSPLHF. CDR3 in DNA: TGCAGTGCTAGGGTCGACAGGGAAGATTCACCCCTCCACTTT.

This chain links TRBV11-3 with TRBJ1-3; D not certain. This CDR3 region has 15 residues. Trimming took off 4 bases at V and 0 bases at J, with 10 bases between the two ends. Germline V gives CDR1 SGHNT, CDR2 YENEEA. The chain's CDR3 is CASSWVSSSGNTIYF. As DNA, the CDR3 is TGTGCCAGCAGCTGGGTGTCTAGCTCTGGAAACACCATATATTTT.

The chain has TRBV12-3 or TRBV12-4 and TRBJ1-2; TRBD1 aligns across 7 bases. The CDR3 is made up of 14 amino acids. Trimming cost V 5 bases and J 4 bases; bases outside gene matches: 7. Written as DNA, the CDR3 is TGTGCCAGCAGTCACCCGGGACAGCTCTATGGCTACACCTTC. Its protein product is CASSHPGQLYGYTF.

The table lists this clonotype with a few counts. The chain carries TRBV6-2 or TRBV6-3 and TRBJ2-5, with D possibly called TRBD1 or TRBD2 (6 bases each). Germline values: CDR1 MNHEY, CDR2 SVGEGT. Trimming removed 5 bases from V and 5 bases from J, with 18 bases in between. This CDR3 contains 15 residues. CDR3 residues: CASSTFRGREETQYF. The CDR3 DNA is TGTGCCAGCAGTACCTTTCGGGGGCGCGAGGAGACCCAGTACTTC.

V and J are TRBV6-1 and TRBJ1-5; no reliable D call. CDR1 and CDR2 from the germline V gene are MNHNS and SASEGT. The CDR3 extends over 13 amino acids. Trimming removed 6 bases from V and 3 bases from J, with 9 bases in between. DNA for the CDR3: TGTGCCAGCAGGCCAGGAGCCAATCAGCCCCAGCATTTT. Translating gives CASRPGANQPQHF.

The rearrangement links TRBV7-3 to TRBJ2-7; D may be TRBD1 or TRBD2 (5 bases each). The CDR3 is 15 amino acids. V lost 2 bases, J lost 1 base, and 12 bases lay in between. Germline V gene data show CDR1 as SGHTA and CDR2 as FQGTGA. The CDR3 is CASSLGGDRSYEQYF. CDR3 bases: TGTGCCAGCAGCTTAGGTGGGGACCGATCCTACGAGCAGTACTTC.